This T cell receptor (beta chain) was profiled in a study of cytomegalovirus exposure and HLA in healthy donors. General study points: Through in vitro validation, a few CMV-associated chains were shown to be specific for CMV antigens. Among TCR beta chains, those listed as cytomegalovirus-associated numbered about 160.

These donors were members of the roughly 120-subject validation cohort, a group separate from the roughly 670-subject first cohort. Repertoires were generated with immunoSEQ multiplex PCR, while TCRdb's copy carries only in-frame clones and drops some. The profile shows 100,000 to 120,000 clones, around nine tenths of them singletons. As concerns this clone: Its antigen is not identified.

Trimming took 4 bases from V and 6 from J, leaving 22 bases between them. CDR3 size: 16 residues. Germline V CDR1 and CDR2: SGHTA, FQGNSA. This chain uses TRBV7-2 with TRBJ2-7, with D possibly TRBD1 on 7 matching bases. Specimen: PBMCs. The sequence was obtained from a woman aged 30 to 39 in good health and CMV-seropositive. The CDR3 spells CASSSLDRDFPREQYF. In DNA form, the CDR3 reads TGTGCCAGCAGCTCCCTCGACAGGGACTTCCCGCGCGAGCAGTACTTC.